These T cell receptor beta chains were read from a single sample in a study of blood T cell repertoires in COVID-19. Produced via immunoSEQ multiplex PCR; TCRdb's table is partial and in-frame only. Found here are a few hundred thousand clones, about 86% of them singletons; the top ten hold approximately 1.3%. The sample was PBMCs or T cells enriched from blood (not recorded which). These receptors all stem from a middle-aged woman with acute COVID-19. Each CDR3 is given with its conserved first and last residue.

J gene,V gene,CDR3 protein
TRBJ2-1,TRBV6-6,CASRRITIGTSTMGAYNEQFF
TRBJ1-5,TRBV28,CASSFMGQGRDQPQHF
TRBJ1-5,TRBV5-6,CASSWGPTGERPQHF
TRBJ1-1,TRBV30,CAWTELGTEAFF
TRBJ1-1,TRBV6-5,CASRGTGGNTEAFF
TRBJ2-1,TRBV27,CASSLGTSGNNEQFF
TRBJ2-2,TRBV15,CATSRSRTGELFF
TRBJ2-7,TRBV11-2,CASSHGQAYEQYF
TRBJ1-1,TRBV3-1/TRBV3-2,CASSQDDGTPDAEAFF
TRBJ2-1,TRBV19,CATRFSGRNGNEQFF
TRBJ1-2,TRBV5-1,CASSGGQGFYGYTF
TRBJ1-6,TRBV28,CASSLGTGLHNSPLHF
TRBJ2-2,TRBV7-3,CASSLTSNGGRSGELFF
TRBJ1-2,TRBV18,CASSVQGYYGYTF
TRBJ2-1,TRBV7-3,CASSLKSPLAGGTNEQFF
TRBJ1-5,TRBV4-1,CASSQKALPGTKHNQPQHF
TRBJ2-1,TRBV11-3,CASSTTGAYNEQFF
TRBJ1-2,TRBV14,CASSQGGQGANYGYTF
TRBJ1-2,TRBV4-2,CASSQGTGLNYGYTF
TRBJ1-2,TRBV30,CAWTLWGQEFYTF
TRBJ1-5,TRBV5-1,CASSLGAEQPQHF
TRBJ1-3,TRBV4-1,CASSQDLGTRDTIYF
TRBJ1-1,TRBV5-6,CASRDGQGPLNTEAFF
TRBJ1-1,TRBV28,CASRTLQGTTEAFF
TRBJ2-1,TRBV7-9,CASSLGLGAYNEQFF
TRBJ2-7,TRBV5-1,CASSLFRDYKQYF
TRBJ1-2,TRBV11-2,CASSRKQGSYGYTF
TRBJ1-1,TRBV27,CASSLEVVRGGRTEAFF
TRBJ1-3,TRBV5-5,CASSLSIQSGNTIYF
TRBJ2-5,TRBV5-1,CASSLGVAGETQYF
TRBJ2-7,TRBV27,CASSLYTSGVAYEQYF
TRBJ2-7,TRBV18,CASSPPPGFTYEQYF
TRBJ2-2,TRBV5-1,CASSSGHSGTGELFF
TRBJ2-3,TRBV5-1,CASSKGTSGSADTQYF
TRBJ2-7,TRBV7-2,CASKPRLATYEQYF
TRBJ1-3,TRBV29-1,CSAQRGSGNTIYF
TRBJ2-1,TRBV28,CASSYNRYGSYNEQFF
TRBJ1-4,TRBV19,CATTSGGDIGNEKLFF
TRBJ1-4,TRBV14,CASSRLGTGANEKLFF
TRBJ2-1,TRBV3-1/TRBV3-2,CASSQAGVDPNEQFF
TRBJ2-3,TRBV14,CASSQDQVGSPRADTQYF
TRBJ1-1,TRBV4-2,CASSQPTGGLAFF